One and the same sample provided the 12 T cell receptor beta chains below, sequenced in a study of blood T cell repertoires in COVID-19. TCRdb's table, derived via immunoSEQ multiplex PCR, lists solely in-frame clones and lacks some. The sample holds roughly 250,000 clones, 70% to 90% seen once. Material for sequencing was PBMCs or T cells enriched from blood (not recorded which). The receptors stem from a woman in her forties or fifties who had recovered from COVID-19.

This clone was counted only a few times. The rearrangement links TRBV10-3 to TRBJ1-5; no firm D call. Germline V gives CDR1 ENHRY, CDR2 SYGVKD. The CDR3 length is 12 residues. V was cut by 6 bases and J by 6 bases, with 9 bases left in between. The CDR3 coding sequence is TGTGCCATCAGGGGCGAGGGTCAGCCCCAGCATTTT. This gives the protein CAIRGEGQPQHF.

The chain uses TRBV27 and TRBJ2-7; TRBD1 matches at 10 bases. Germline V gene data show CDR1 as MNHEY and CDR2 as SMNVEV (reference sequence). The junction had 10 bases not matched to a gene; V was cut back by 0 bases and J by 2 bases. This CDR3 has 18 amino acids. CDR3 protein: CASSLSFGWGTGAYEQYF. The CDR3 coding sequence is TGTGCCAGCAGTTTATCGTTCGGGTGGGGGACAGGGGCCTACGAGCAGTACTTC.

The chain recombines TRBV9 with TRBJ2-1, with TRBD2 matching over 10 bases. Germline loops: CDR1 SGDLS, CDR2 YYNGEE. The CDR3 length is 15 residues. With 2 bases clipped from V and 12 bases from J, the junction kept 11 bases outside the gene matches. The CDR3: CASSVSDSGRSGQFF. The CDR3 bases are TGTGCCAGCAGCGTGAGCGATAGCGGGAGGAGCGGGCAGTTCTTC. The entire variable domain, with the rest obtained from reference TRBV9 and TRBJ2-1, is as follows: DSGVTQTPKHLITATGQRVTLRCSPRSGDLSVYWYQQSLDQGLQFLIQYYNGEERAKGNILERFSAQQFPDLHSELNLSSLELGDSALYFCASSVSDSGRSGQFFGPGTRLTVL.

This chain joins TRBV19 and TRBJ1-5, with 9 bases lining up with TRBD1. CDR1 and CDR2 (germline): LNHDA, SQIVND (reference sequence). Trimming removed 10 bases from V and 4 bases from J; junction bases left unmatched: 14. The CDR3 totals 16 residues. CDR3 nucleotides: TGTGCCACCAGCCGGGAAGACAGGGGGAGGAATCAGCCCCAGCATTTT. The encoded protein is CATSREDRGRNQPQHF.

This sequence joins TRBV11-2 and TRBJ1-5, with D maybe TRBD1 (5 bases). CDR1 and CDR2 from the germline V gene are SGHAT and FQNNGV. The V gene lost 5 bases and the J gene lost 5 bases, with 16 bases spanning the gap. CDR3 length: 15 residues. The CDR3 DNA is TGTGCCAGCAGCCTACTCCAGGGCCGAGATCAGCCCCAGCATTTT. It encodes CASSLLQGRDQPQHF.

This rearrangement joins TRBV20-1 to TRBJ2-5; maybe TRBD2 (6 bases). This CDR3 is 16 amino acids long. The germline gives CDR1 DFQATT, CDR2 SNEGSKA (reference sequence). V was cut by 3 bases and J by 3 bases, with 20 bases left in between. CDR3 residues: CSASGGRAGREETQYF. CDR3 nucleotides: TGCAGTGCTAGTGGGGGTCGTGCGGGAAGGGAAGAGACCCAGTACTTC.

The CDR3 region is CASRPLLAGGHNEQFF. CDR3 DNA sequence: TGTGCCAGCAGACCCTTACTAGCGGGAGGCCACAATGAGCAGTTCTTC. The genes are TRBV7-2 and TRBJ2-1, with 12 bases aligning to TRBD2. The CDR3 is made up of 16 amino acids. The trim removed 6 bases at V and 5 bases at J, leaving 8 bases unmatched. Germline V gives CDR1 SGHTA, CDR2 FQGNSA.

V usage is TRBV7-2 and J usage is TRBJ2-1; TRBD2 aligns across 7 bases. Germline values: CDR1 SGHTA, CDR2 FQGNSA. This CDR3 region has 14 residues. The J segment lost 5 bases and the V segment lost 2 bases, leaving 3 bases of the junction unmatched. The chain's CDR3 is CASSLQRGHNEQFF. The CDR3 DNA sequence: TGTGCCAGCAGCTTACAGCGGGGACACAATGAGCAGTTCTTC.

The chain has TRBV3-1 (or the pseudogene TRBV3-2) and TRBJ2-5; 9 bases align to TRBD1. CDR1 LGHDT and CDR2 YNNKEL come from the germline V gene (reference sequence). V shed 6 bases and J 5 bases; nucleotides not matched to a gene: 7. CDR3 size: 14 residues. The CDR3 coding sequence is TGTGCCAGCAGACCGGGACAGGGCCAGGAGACCCAGTACTTC. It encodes CASRPGQGQETQYF.

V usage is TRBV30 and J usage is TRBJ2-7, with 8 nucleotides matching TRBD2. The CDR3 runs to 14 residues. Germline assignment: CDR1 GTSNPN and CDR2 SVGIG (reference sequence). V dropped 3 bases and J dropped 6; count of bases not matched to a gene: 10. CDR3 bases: TGTGCCTGGAGCCCACCTAGCGGGTTTACCGAGCAGTACTTC. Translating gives CAWSPPSGFTEQYF.

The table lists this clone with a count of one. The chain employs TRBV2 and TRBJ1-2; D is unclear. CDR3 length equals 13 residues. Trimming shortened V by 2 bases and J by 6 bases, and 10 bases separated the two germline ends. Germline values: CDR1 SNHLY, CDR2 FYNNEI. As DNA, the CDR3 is TGTGCCAGCAGTGAAACGGGTGGAAATGGCTACACCTTC. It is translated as CASSETGGNGYTF.

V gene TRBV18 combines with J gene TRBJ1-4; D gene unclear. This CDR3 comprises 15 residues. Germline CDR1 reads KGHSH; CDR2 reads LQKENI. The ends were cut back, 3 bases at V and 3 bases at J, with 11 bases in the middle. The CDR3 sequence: CASSPGRQPNEKLFF. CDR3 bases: TGTGCCAGCTCACCTGGGAGACAACCTAATGAAAAACTGTTTTTT.